This T cell receptor (beta chain) stems from a study of blood T cells in healthy people across ages. Findings and caveats of the study: Roughly linear declines in TCR beta diversity per million T cells occurred with age.

About this clonotype: The antigen is not known.

Collection of ten milliliters of peripheral blood was performed for each donor. V gave up 6 bases and J gave up 8 bases; unmatched junction bases: 15. The CDR3 length is 16 residues. Germline loops: CDR1 MNHEY, CDR2 SVGEGT. Through a sample-barcoded 5' primer and a J-beta primer mix, a second PCR was run for roughly 6 to 12 cycles. TCRdb itself ran the 5' RACE reads through MiXCR, one entry per CDR3 protein. The repertoire has around 1,700,000 distinct CDR3 sequences, about 30% of them found once; the top ten carry approximately 7.7%. This sequence joins TRBV6-2 or TRBV6-3 and TRBJ2-1; 8 positions match TRBD1. The sequencing input was blood. The origin of this receptor is a woman aged 25 to 39 in good health. The CDR3 sequence is CASSDRGGPSYDEQFF. The CDR3, as DNA: TGTGCCAGCAGCGACAGGGGAGGTCCCTCTTACGATGAGCAGTTCTTC.